The rows below give T cell receptor beta chains drawn from one sample of a study of blood T cell repertoires in COVID-19. Method: immunoSEQ multiplex PCR; TCRdb's copy keeps in-frame clones and lacks some. The sample contains about 64,000 clones, around 86% of which appear only once. Specimen: peripheral blood. The receptors come from a man aged 35 to 55 with acute or convalescent COVID-19. Both conserved end residues are part of each CDR3. A D gene is named only where the DNA matches it firmly. Part of the rows lack a size; the others show once, few, many or a class for expanded clones.

v_gene	abundance	d_gene	j_gene	CDR3aa	CDR3nt
TRBV4-1	NA	NA	TRBJ1-1	CASSKSHGGNAPEAFF	TGCGCCAGCAGCAAAAGTCACGGGGGTAACGCGCCCGAAGCTTTCTTT
TRBV29-1	NA	TRBD1	TRBJ1-3	CGGSQGVYGNTIYF	TGCGGGGGCTCGCAGGGGGTGTATGGAAACACCATATATTTT
TRBV19	NA	TRBD1	TRBJ1-2	CASSPQVQGAKGYTF	TGTGCCAGTAGTCCTCAAGTACAGGGGGCGAAGGGCTACACCTTC
TRBV5-6	NA	NA	TRBJ2-2	CASSPGTNTGELFF	TGTGCCAGCAGCCCTGGGACTAACACCGGGGAGCTGTTTTTT
TRBV6-5	NA	TRBD2	TRBJ2-2	CASRLSGGAAGELFF	TGTGCCAGCAGGTTAAGCGGGGGGGCGGCCGGGGAGCTGTTTTTT
TRBV5-1	NA	TRBD1	TRBJ1-5	CASSLAGGGQPQHF	TGCGCCAGCAGCTTGGCAGGGGGCGGTCAGCCCCAGCATTTT
TRBV2	NA	NA	TRBJ1-6	CASSLGASLGSPLHF	TGTGCCAGCTCCTTAGGGGCCTCCTTGGGTTCACCCCTCCACTTT
TRBV19	NA	TRBD1	TRBJ1-2	CASSMGTGEASGYTF	TGTGCCAGTAGTATGGGGACAGGGGAAGCCTCGGGCTACACCTTC
TRBV29-1	NA	NA	TRBJ2-2	CSVPTGQSVTGELFF	TGCAGCGTACCGACAGGTCAATCCGTCACCGGGGAGCTGTTTTTT
TRBV30	NA	NA	TRBJ1-2	CAWSPPPSYGYTF	TGTGCCTGGAGTCCACCTCCTAGCTATGGCTACACCTTC
TRBV5-1	once	TRBD2	TRBJ2-2	CASSPGGSNTGELFF	TGCGCCAGCAGCCCGGGGGGATCGAACACCGGGGAGCTGTTTTTT
TRBV7-2	NA	TRBD1	TRBJ2-7	CASSVSNRDSRYEQYF	TGTGCCAGCAGCGTCAGCAATCGGGACAGTCGCTACGAGCAGTACTTC
TRBV5-5	NA	NA	TRBJ1-2	CASSPAGGAGYGYTF	TGTGCCAGCAGCCCCGCCGGAGGGGCCGGCTATGGCTACACCTTC
TRBV24-1	NA	NA	TRBJ1-5	CATSDAGGVDQPQHF	TGTGCCACCAGTGATGCGGGGGGCGTCGATCAGCCCCAGCATTTT
TRBV10-1	NA	TRBD2	TRBJ2-1	CASSEFGTSGGSNEQFF	TGCGCCAGCAGTGAGTTTGGGACTAGCGGGGGGTCCAATGAGCAGTTCTTC
TRBV6-5	NA	NA	TRBJ1-2	CASSRGASNYGYTF	TGTGCCAGCAGCCGCGGGGCATCTAACTATGGCTACACCTTC
TRBV5-6	NA	TRBD1	TRBJ2-2	CASNRGQGAGELFF	TGTGCCAGCAATCGGGGACAGGGGGCCGGGGAGCTGTTTTTT
TRBV24-1	NA	NA	TRBJ2-3	CATSDFGGTDTQYF	TGTGCCACCAGTGATTTTGGCGGGACAGATACGCAGTATTTT
TRBV12-3/TRBV12-4	NA	TRBD1	TRBJ1-2	CASSRDRGGGYTF	TGTGCCAGCAGTAGGGACAGGGGAGGAGGCTACACCTTC
TRBV28	NA	NA	TRBJ1-2	CAIKVGGMIDYGYTF	TGTGCCATCAAGGTGGGGGGGATGATAGACTATGGCTACACCTTC
TRBV19	NA	NA	TRBJ2-2	CASSIRGDINTGELFF	TGTGCCAGTAGTATACGGGGGGACATTAACACCGGGGAGCTGTTTTTT
TRBV12-3/TRBV12-4	NA	NA	TRBJ1-2	CASSFQRVGGYTF	TGTGCCAGCAGTTTTCAGCGGGTTGGAGGCTACACCTTC
TRBV24-1	NA	NA	TRBJ2-3	CATSDPSQGPTDTQYF	TGTGCCACCAGTGATCCCTCACAGGGACCCACAGATACGCAGTATTTT
TRBV5-1	NA	NA	TRBJ2-7	CASSPDRLSSYEQYF	TGCGCCAGCAGCCCTGACAGACTTAGCTCCTACGAGCAGTACTTC
TRBV6-6	once	NA	TRBJ1-2	CASSLTNKPGYGYTF	TGTGCCAGCAGCCTTACGAATAAGCCGGGGTATGGCTACACCTTC
TRBV19	NA	TRBD2	TRBJ2-5	CASSIRDPAGQETQYF	TGTGCCAGTAGTATCCGGGACCCAGCGGGGCAAGAGACCCAGTACTTC
TRBV9	NA	TRBD2	TRBJ2-7	CASSPEAGGSYEQYF	TGTGCCAGCAGTCCAGAAGCGGGGGGGAGTTACGAGCAGTACTTC
TRBV6-5	NA	NA	TRBJ1-3	CASRGYFSGNTIYF	TGTGCCAGCCGAGGGTATTTCTCTGGAAACACCATATATTTT
TRBV4-1	NA	NA	TRBJ1-1	CASSQENEMNTEAFF	TGCGCCAGCAGCCAAGAAAATGAGATGAACACTGAAGCTTTCTTT
TRBV11-2	NA	TRBD1	TRBJ2-4	CASSPRTGLVLTIQYF	TGTGCCAGCAGCCCTCGGACAGGACTCGTTTTGACAATTCAGTACTTC
TRBV12-3/TRBV12-4	NA	NA	TRBJ1-1	CASSLTRAGEAFF	TGTGCCAGCAGTTTAACCCGAGCAGGCGAAGCTTTCTTT
TRBV19	NA	TRBD1	TRBJ1-1	CASIGGTGGSDTEAFF	TGTGCCAGTATTGGGGGGACAGGGGGCTCGGACACTGAAGCTTTCTTT
TRBV24-1	NA	NA	TRBJ1-1	CATSDPDTEAFF	TGTGCCACCAGTGACCCAGACACTGAAGCTTTCTTT
TRBV11-3	NA	NA	TRBJ2-3	CASIPGGGRSDTQYF	TGTGCCAGCATCCCCGGGGGAGGCCGATCAGATACGCAGTATTTT
TRBV3-1/TRBV3-2	NA	NA	TRBJ1-2	CASSQGVGGYTF	TGTGCCAGCAGCCAAGGAGTTGGTGGCTACACCTTC
TRBV7-9	NA	TRBD2	TRBJ2-7	CASSLGSGTTGSHEQYF	TGTGCCAGCAGCTTAGGAAGCGGGACCACAGGATCCCACGAGCAGTACTTC
TRBV5-4	NA	TRBD1	TRBJ1-2	CASSYFDRALYYGYTF	TGTGCCAGCAGCTATTTCGACAGGGCCCTTTATTATGGCTACACCTTC
TRBV14	NA	NA	TRBJ1-2	CASSQDIGGGGYGYTF	TGTGCCAGCAGCCAAGATATTGGGGGCGGTGGCTATGGCTACACCTTC
TRBV7-3	NA	NA	TRBJ2-1	CASSAGGEQFF	TGTGCCAGCAGCGCCGGGGGTGAGCAGTTCTTC
TRBV6-1	NA	NA	TRBJ2-7	CASSEEGGGAQEQYF	TGTGCCAGCAGTGAAGAGGGTGGGGGGGCCCAGGAGCAGTACTTC
TRBV15	NA	NA	TRBJ1-2	CATSRDRADYGYTF	TGTGCCACCAGCAGAGACAGGGCGGACTATGGCTACACCTTC
TRBV9	NA	NA	TRBJ1-6	CASSVGQRNSPLHF	TGTGCCAGCAGCGTAGGGCAGCGGAATTCACCCCTCCACTTT
TRBV28	NA	TRBD1	TRBJ2-2	CASRRPGTGGAGELFF	TGTGCCAGCAGACGCCCCGGGACAGGAGGTGCCGGGGAGCTGTTTTTT
TRBV2	NA	TRBD1	TRBJ1-2	CASAGTGGHGYTF	TGTGCCAGTGCCGGGACAGGGGGCCATGGCTACACCTTC
TRBV4-1	NA	TRBD2	TRBJ2-7	CASSRMTSGDGIRQYF	TGCGCCAGCAGCCGCATGACTAGCGGGGATGGAATACGGCAGTACTTC
TRBV29-1	NA	NA	TRBJ1-1	CSVVNTEAFF	TGCAGCGTTGTAAACACTGAAGCTTTCTTT
TRBV5-1	NA	TRBD2	TRBJ2-1	CASSLASSGGYNEQFF	TGCGCCAGCAGCTTGGCTTCCAGCGGGGGGTACAATGAGCAGTTCTTC
TRBV7-9	once	TRBD1	TRBJ2-5	CASSRGTGETQYF	TGTGCCAGCAGCCGCGGGACAGGAGAGACCCAGTACTTC
TRBV5-4	NA	TRBD1	TRBJ2-1	CASSPRTGAIEQFF	TGTGCCAGCAGCCCACGGACAGGGGCTATTGAGCAGTTCTTC
TRBV27	NA	NA	TRBJ1-6	CASSPYREGSPLHF	TGTGCCAGCAGTCCGTACAGGGAGGGTTCACCCCTCCACTTT
TRBV11-3	NA	TRBD2	TRBJ2-7	CASSLPPEAGGQYF	TGTGCCAGCAGCTTACCCCCGGAGGCGGGAGGGCAGTACTTC
TRBV9	NA	NA	TRBJ1-2	CASSATNNYGYTF	TGTGCCAGCAGCGCCACAAATAACTATGGCTACACCTTC
TRBV28	NA	NA	TRBJ1-2	CASSLNQWGVVYGYTF	TGTGCCAGCAGTTTAAACCAGTGGGGGGTTGTCTATGGCTACACCTTC
TRBV4-1	NA	NA	TRBJ1-2	CASSQGGGGLGANYGYTF	TGCGCCAGCAGCCAAGGAGGGGGTGGGCTAGGAGCTAACTATGGCTACACCTTC